Shown below are 11 T cell receptor beta chains from a single sample sequenced in a study of cytomegalovirus exposure and HLA in healthy donors. A multiplex PCR was run with 60 Vbeta primers and 13 Jbeta primers. TCRdb keeps only in-frame clones here, not all; method: immunoSEQ multiplex PCR. The sample lists approximately 180,000 clones; around 83% were seen once. The sample taken for sequencing was PBMCs. The receptors derive from a woman in her thirties or forties in good health and CMV-seronegative.

This chain links TRBV27 with TRBJ2-7; 7 bases line up with TRBD2. J lost 3 bases, V lost 3 bases, and 8 bases had no gene match. Germline V gene lookup returns CDR1 MNHEY and CDR2 SMNVEV (reference sequence). There are 15 residues in the CDR3. CDR3 protein: CASSLDGRVGYEQYV. The DNA of the CDR3 is TGTGCCAGCAGTTTGGATGGGAGGGTTGGCTACGAGCAGTACGTC.

The chain carries TRBV7-2 and TRBJ1-2, with D tentatively TRBD1 (5 bases). There are 15 residues in the CDR3. Trimming cost V 4 bases and J 0 bases, with 12 bases left between them. Germline V CDR1 and CDR2: SGHTA, FQGNSA. This CDR3 is CASSSRQISNYGYTF. For the CDR3, the DNA is TGTGCCAGCAGCTCACGACAGATTTCTAACTATGGCTACACCTTC.

The gene calls are TRBV6-5 and TRBJ2-5, with 7 nucleotides matching TRBD2. CDR1 is MNHEY and CDR2 is SVGAGI in the germline V gene. The trim removed 4 bases at V and 4 bases at J, leaving 9 bases unmatched. There are 15 residues in the CDR3. The CDR3 spells CASSLTSSIPETQYF. The CDR3 nucleotides are TGTGCCAGCAGTTTGACTAGCTCAATCCCAGAGACCCAGTACTTC.

The rearrangement uses TRBV11-2 and TRBJ1-5, with TRBD1 identical over 7 bases. Germline V CDR1 and CDR2: SGHAT, FQNNGV. This CDR3 has 15 residues. Germline trimming cut 5 bases from V and 3 bases from J; bases unmatched to any gene: 7. The chain's CDR3 is CASSQGTADNQPQHF. The CDR3, as DNA: TGTGCCAGCAGCCAGGGGACAGCCGACAATCAGCCCCAGCATTTT.

This clone came up once. The V and J genes are TRBV9 and TRBJ1-2, with 8 bases matching TRBD1. Trimming at V came to 5 bases and at J to 2 bases, leaving 11 bases not matched to a gene. The germline CDR1 and CDR2 sequences are SGDLS and YYNGEE. CDR3 size: 16 residues. The CDR3 sequence: CASRDERTGRNYGYTF. The DNA of the CDR3 is TGTGCCAGCAGAGATGAGAGGACAGGGAGAAACTATGGCTACACCTTC.

The gene calls are TRBV14 and TRBJ2-7; 7 positions match TRBD1. CDR3 length equals 16 residues. V dropped 4 bases and J dropped 2; count of bases not matched to a gene: 11. The germline V gene encodes CDR1 SGHDN and CDR2 FVKESK. The CDR3 nucleotides are TGTGCCAGCAGCCCAGAATACAGGGGCCTGCCCTACGAGCAGTACTTC. Protein product: CASSPEYRGLPYEQYF. Variable domain in full (rest from reference TRBV14 and TRBJ2-7): EAGVTQFPSHSVIEKGQTVTLRCDPISGHDNLYWYRRVMGKEIKFLLHFVKESKQDESGMPNNRFLAERTGGTYSTLKVQPAELEDSGVYFCASSPEYRGLPYEQYFGPGTRLTVT.

The chain employs TRBV11-2 and TRBJ2-3; TRBD2 matches at 7 bases. CDR3 size: 15 residues. Germline CDR1 is SGHAT and CDR2 is FQNNGV. V lost 2 bases, J lost 2 bases, and 4 bases stayed unmatched. The CDR3 nucleotides are TGTGCCAGCAGCTTAAGGCTAGCGGACACAGATACGCAGTATTTT. Its translation: CASSLRLADTDTQYF. The full variable domain, in which reference TRBV11-2 and TRBJ2-3 provide the parts outside the CDR3, is EAGVAQSPRYKIIEKRQSVAFWCNPISGHATLYWYQQILGQGPKLLIQFQNNGVVDDSQLPKDRFSAERLKGVDSTLKIQPAKLEDSAVYLCASSLRLADTDTQYFGPGTRLTVL.

This chain connects TRBV10-3 to TRBJ1-5, with no clear D. CDR1 is ENHRY and CDR2 is SYGVKD in the germline V gene. The germline V and J ends were trimmed by 6 bases and 5 bases, with 11 bases remaining between them. The CDR3 runs 13 residues. The CDR3 DNA is TGTGCCATCAGGGCAGGCCCCTATCAGCCCCAGCATTTT. Its protein is CAIRAGPYQPQHF.

In its sample, this clone was seen once. J is TRBJ2-3 and V is TRBV19, with a possible D match to TRBD2 (6 bases). Trimming shortened V by 5 bases and J by 3 bases, and 18 bases separated the two germline ends. CDR1 and CDR2 (germline): LNHDA, SQIVND (reference sequence). The CDR3 is made up of 16 amino acids. The CDR3 sequence: CASSLLGGGGTDTQYF. CDR3 DNA sequence: TGTGCCAGTAGTCTCCTTGGGGGAGGCGGGACAGATACGCAGTATTTT. Variable domain in full (rest from reference TRBV19 and TRBJ2-3): DGGITQSPKYLFRKEGQNVTLSCEQNLNHDAMYWYRQDPGQGLRLIYYSQIVNDFQKGDIAEGYSVSREKKESFPLTVTSAQKNPTAFYLCASSLLGGGGTDTQYFGPGTRLTVL.

V gene TRBV19 combines with J gene TRBJ2-1, with D perhaps matching TRBD2 (5 bases). CDR3 length: 13 amino acids. The germline CDR1 and CDR2 sequences are LNHDA and SQIVND (reference sequence). The germline V and J ends were trimmed by 7 bases and 6 bases, with 13 bases remaining between them. Here the CDR3 DNA reads TGTGCCAGTACCCCCCCGGGGTCCAATGAGCAGTTCTTC. Amino acid sequence: CASTPPGSNEQFF.

For this clone: In the same sample, other DNA sequences code for this CDR3. The rearrangement uses TRBV7-8 and TRBJ2-7, with TRBD2 matching 14 bases. CDR1 is SGHVS and CDR2 is FQNEAQ in the germline V gene. Trimming cost V 1 base and J 2 bases; bases outside gene matches: 4. This CDR3 contains 17 residues. The CDR3 is CASSLGLAGGGPYEQYV. The CDR3 nucleotides are TGTGCCAGCAGCTTAGGACTAGCGGGAGGGGGACCCTACGAGCAGTACGTC.